Many counts were recorded for the clone carrying this T cell receptor beta chain. This specimen comes from a study of early T cells in non-severe SARS-CoV-2 infection. The overall study: Sequencing was performed on bulk RNA from unsorted whole blood, leaving chains unpaired.

The V gene lost 5 bases and the J gene lost 6 bases, with 9 bases spanning the gap. CDR3 length: 12 amino acids. Germline V lookup: CDR1 SEHNR, CDR2 FQNEAQ (reference sequence). TCRdb reanalysed the 5' RACE reads using MiXCR and keeps one entry per CDR3 protein. The repertoire holds tens of thousands of distinct CDR3 sequences, with roughly 5.3% as singletons. Sequencing was done on a sample of whole blood. The sequence was obtained from an adult who was a healthcare worker with PCR-confirmed SARS-CoV-2 infection or an uninfected control (not recorded which). The chain is built from TRBV7-9 and TRBJ2-3; D gene unclear. This chain's CDR3 is CASSLHWDTQYF. Written as DNA, the CDR3 is TGTGCCAGCAGCCTCCACTGGGATACGCAGTATTTT.